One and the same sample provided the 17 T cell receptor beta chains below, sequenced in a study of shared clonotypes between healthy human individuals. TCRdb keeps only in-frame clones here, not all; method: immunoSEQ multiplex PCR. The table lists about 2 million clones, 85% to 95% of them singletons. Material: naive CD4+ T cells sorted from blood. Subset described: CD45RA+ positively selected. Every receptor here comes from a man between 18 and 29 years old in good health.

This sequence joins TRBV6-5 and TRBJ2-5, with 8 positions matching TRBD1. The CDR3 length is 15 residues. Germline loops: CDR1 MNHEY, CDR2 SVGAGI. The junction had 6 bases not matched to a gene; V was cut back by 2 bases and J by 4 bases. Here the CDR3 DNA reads TGTGCCAGCAGTTACCCTCGCGGGACAGGAGAGACCCAGTACTTC. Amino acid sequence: CASSYPRGTGETQYF.

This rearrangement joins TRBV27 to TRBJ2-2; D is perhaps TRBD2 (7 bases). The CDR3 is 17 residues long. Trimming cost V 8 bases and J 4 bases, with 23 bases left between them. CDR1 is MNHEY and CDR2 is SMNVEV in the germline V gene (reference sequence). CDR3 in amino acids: CASSPTRGARGTGELFF. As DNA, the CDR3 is TGTGCCAGCTCCCCGACCCGGGGGGCTCGGGGCACCGGGGAGCTGTTTTTT.

CDR3 sequence (DNA): TGTGCCAGCAGTGCACTGGGGGGGAACACTGAAGCTTTCTTT. Its protein is CASSALGGNTEAFF. The rearrangement links TRBV6-1 to TRBJ1-1; a weak D match, TRBD1 (5 bases). Germline V gene lookup returns CDR1 MNHNS and CDR2 SASEGT. Trimming stripped 4 bases from V and 1 base from J, with 10 bases between. The CDR3 length is 14 residues.

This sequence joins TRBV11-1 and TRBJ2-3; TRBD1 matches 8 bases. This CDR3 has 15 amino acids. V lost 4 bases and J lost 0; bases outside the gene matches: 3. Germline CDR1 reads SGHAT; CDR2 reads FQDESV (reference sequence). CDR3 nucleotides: TGTGCCAGCAGCTCTACAGGGGGTAGCACAGATACGCAGTATTTT. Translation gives CASSSTGGSTDTQYF.

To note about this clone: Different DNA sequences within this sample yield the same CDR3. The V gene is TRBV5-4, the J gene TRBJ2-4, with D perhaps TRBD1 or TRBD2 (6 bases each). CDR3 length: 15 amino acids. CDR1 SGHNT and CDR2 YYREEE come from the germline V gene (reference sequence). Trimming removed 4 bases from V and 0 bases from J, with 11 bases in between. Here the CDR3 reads CASSLGGLAKNIQYF. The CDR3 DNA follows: TGTGCCAGCAGCCTAGGGGGGCTAGCCAAAAACATTCAGTACTTC.

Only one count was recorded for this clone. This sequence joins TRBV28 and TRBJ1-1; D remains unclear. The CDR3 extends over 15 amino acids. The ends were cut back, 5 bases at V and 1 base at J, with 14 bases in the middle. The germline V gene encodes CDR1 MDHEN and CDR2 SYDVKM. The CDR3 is CASSHHQTANTEAFF. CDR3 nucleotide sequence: TGTGCCAGCAGTCACCACCAAACGGCGAACACTGAAGCTTTCTTT.

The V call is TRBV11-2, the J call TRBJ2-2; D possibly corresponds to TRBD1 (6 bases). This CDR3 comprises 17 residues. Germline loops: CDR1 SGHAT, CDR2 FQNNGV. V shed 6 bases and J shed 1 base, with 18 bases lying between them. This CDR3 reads CASSQLGAPENTGELFF. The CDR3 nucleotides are TGTGCCAGCAGTCAATTGGGGGCGCCTGAGAACACCGGGGAGCTGTTTTTT. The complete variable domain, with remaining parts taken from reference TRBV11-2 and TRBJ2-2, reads EAGVAQSPRYKIIEKRQSVAFWCNPISGHATLYWYQQILGQGPKLLIQFQNNGVVDDSQLPKDRFSAERLKGVDSTLKIQPAKLEDSAVYLCASSQLGAPENTGELFFGEGSRLTVL.

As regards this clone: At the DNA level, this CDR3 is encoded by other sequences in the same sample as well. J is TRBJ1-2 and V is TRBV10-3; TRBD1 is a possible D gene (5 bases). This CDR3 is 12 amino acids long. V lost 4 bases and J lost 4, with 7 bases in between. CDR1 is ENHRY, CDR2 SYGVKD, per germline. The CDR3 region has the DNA TGTGCCATCAGTGGACAGTTCTATGGCTACACCTTC. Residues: CAISGQFYGYTF.

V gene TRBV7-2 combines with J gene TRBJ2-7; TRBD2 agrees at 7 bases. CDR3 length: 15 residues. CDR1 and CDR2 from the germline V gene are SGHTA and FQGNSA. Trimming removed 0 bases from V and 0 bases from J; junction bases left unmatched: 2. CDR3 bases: TGTGCCAGCAGCTTAGCAGCGGGGCCCTCCTACGAGCAGTACTTC. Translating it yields CASSLAAGPSYEQYF. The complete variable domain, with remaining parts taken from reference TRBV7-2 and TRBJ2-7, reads GAGVSQSPSNKVTEKGKDVELRCDPISGHTALYWYRQSLGQGLEFLIYFQGNSAPDKSGLPSDRFSAERTGGSVSTLTIQRTQQEDSAVYLCASSLAAGPSYEQYFGPGTRLTVT.

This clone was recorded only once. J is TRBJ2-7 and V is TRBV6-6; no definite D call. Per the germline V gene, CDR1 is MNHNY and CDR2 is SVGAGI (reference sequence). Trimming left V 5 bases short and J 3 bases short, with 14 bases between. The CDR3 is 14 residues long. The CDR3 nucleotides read TGTGCCAGCAGTCAGGCCGAATTACTCTACGAGCAGTACTTC. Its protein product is CASSQAELLYEQYF.

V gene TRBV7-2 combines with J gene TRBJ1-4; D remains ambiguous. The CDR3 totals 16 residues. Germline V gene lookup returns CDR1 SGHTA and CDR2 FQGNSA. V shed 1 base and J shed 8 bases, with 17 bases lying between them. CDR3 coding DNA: TGTGCCAGCAGCTTAGAGCCCCTTCGGCGGCCCGAAAAACTGTTTTTT. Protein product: CASSLEPLRRPEKLFF.

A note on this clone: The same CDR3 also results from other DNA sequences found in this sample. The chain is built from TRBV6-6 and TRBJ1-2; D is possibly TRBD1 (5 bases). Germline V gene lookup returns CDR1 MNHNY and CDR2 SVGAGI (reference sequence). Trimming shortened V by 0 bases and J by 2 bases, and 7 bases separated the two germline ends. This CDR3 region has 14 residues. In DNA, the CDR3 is TGTGCCAGCAGTTACTCAGGGGTAAACTATGGCTACACCTTC. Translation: CASSYSGVNYGYTF.

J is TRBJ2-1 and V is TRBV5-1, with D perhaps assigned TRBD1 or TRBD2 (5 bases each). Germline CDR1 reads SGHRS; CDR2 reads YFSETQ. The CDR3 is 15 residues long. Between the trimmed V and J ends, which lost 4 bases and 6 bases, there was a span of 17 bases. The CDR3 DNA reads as TGCGCCAGCAGCCCCGGGGCTACCCTTGGCAATGAGCAGTTCTTC. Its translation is CASSPGATLGNEQFF.

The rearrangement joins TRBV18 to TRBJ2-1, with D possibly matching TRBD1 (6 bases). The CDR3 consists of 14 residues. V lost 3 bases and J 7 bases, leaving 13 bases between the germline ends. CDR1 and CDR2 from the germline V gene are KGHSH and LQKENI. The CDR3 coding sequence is TGTGCCAGCTCACCGCAGGGGATTGGGAATGAGCAGTTCTTC. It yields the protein CASSPQGIGNEQFF.

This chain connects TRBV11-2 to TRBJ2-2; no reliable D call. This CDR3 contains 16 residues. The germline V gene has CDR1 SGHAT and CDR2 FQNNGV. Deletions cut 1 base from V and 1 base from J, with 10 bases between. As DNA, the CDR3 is TGTGCCAGCAGCTTAGTAGCAGCTAAGAACACCGGGGAGCTGTTTTTT. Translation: CASSLVAAKNTGELFF.

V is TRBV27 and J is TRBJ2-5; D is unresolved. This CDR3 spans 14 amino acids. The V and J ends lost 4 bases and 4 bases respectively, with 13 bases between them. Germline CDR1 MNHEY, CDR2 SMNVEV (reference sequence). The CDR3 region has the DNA TGTGCCAGCAGTTCCCCGACGGTAGGAGAGACCCAGTACTTC. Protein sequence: CASSSPTVGETQYF.

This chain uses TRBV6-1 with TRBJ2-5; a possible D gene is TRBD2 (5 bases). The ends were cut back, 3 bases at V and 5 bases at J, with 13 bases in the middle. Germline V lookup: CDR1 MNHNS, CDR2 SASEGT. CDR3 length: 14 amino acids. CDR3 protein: CASSEEDPPETQYF. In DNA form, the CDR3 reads TGTGCCAGCAGTGAGGAGGACCCCCCCGAGACCCAGTACTTC.